Below, 18 T cell receptor beta chains from the same sample are listed, as sequenced in a study of cytomegalovirus exposure and HLA in healthy donors (dated 2017 in TCRdb). The library was generated by the immunoSEQ multiplex PCR assay. The multiplex PCR relied on a mix of 60 forward primers for TCR Vbeta segments and 13 reverse primers for TCR Jbeta segments. In TCRdb, the immuneACCESS table is reduced to in-frame sequences with V and J assigned. These tables do not hold every clone; where another copy was compared, an unresolved V gene accounts for under half, and the others remain unexplained. For this sample the table gives some 60,000 clones, of which 80% were detected only once. Over 3% of the sample comes from the top ten. Input material: PBMCs. The source is a woman in her forties in good health and CMV-seronegative.

V usage is TRBV4-2 and J usage is TRBJ2-5; 9 bases align to TRBD2. CDR1 and CDR2 (germline): LGHNA, YNFKEQ. The CDR3 has 16 residues. Losses at the gene ends were 1 base for V and 4 bases for J; bases not matched to a gene: 7. The CDR3 reads CASSQGSSGNRETQYF. CDR3 sequence (DNA): TGTGCCAGCAGCCAAGGTTCTAGCGGGAACCGAGAGACCCAGTACTTC.

Here the CDR3 reads CASSQVNLVSYNEQFF. CDR3 sequence (DNA): TGCGCCAGCAGCCAAGTAAATCTAGTTTCCTACAATGAGCAGTTCTTC. J is TRBJ2-1 and V is TRBV4-1; D uncertain. The CDR3 is 16 residues long. Germline CDR1 and CDR2: MGHRA and YSYEKL. V was trimmed by 1 base and J by 1 base, leaving 11 bases between them.

The chain combines TRBV6-6 with TRBJ2-7, with 12 positions matching TRBD2. With V trimmed by 5 bases and J by 3 bases, 8 bases remained unmatched. This CDR3 comprises 16 residues. CDR1 is MNHNY, CDR2 SVGAGI, per germline (reference sequence). The CDR3 here is CASSTGTSGLFYEQYF. The CDR3 DNA follows: TGTGCCAGCAGTACAGGGACTAGCGGGTTGTTCTACGAGCAGTACTTC.

The chain employs TRBV5-1 and TRBJ2-1, with 11 bases lining up with TRBD2. The junction had 8 bases not matched to a gene; V was cut back by 3 bases and J by 9 bases. This CDR3 region has 15 residues. Germline CDR1 is SGHRS and CDR2 is YFSETQ. CDR3 region: CASSSTSGRGAEQFF. In nucleotides, the CDR3 is TGCGCCAGCAGCTCCACTAGCGGGAGAGGTGCTGAGCAGTTCTTC.

The chain recombines TRBV10-3 with TRBJ1-5; D gene ambiguous. The CDR3 has 15 residues. Trimming left V 5 bases short and J 2 bases short, with 13 bases between. Germline loops: CDR1 ENHRY, CDR2 SYGVKD. CDR3 amino acids: CAISSGPQGNQPQHF. DNA of the CDR3: TGTGCCATCAGTTCTGGGCCCCAAGGCAATCAGCCCCAGCATTTT.

The J gene is TRBJ2-3, the V gene TRBV10-3; the match to TRBD2 covers 8 bases. Looked up from germline, CDR1 is ENHRY and CDR2 is SYGVKD. This CDR3 has 18 amino acids. V shed 0 bases and J 0 bases; nucleotides not matched to a gene: 8. CDR3 sequence: CAISESSGSYRSTDTQYF. CDR3 bases: TGTGCCATCAGTGAGTCCAGCGGGAGTTATAGGAGCACAGATACGCAGTATTTT.

This clone was observed once. The chain recombines TRBV2 with TRBJ2-7; D may be TRBD1 (6 bases). The CDR3 consists of 14 residues. V was shortened by 8 bases and J by 3 bases, with 17 bases between the two germline ends. CDR1 and CDR2 (germline): SNHLY, FYNNEI. DNA for the CDR3: TGTGCCAGCTCCGAAGGGACATTTGTCTACGAGCAGTACTTC. Its protein product is CASSEGTFVYEQYF.

J is TRBJ2-1 and V is TRBV7-2; 15 positions match TRBD2. The V and J ends lost 1 base and 5 bases, in that order; junction bases with no gene match: 6. CDR1 and CDR2 (germline): SGHTA, FQGNSA. The length of the CDR3 is 18 residues. DNA for the CDR3: TGTGCCAGCAGCTTAGAAGGGACTAGCGGGAGGTTCAACAATGAGCAGTTCTTC. Its translation: CASSLEGTSGRFNNEQFF.

CDR3 sequence (DNA): TGTGCCAGCAGCCGGAAGACAGGGGGCATTAGAGAGACCCAGTACTTC. It specifies CASSRKTGGIRETQYF. The chain combines TRBV5-4 with TRBJ2-5; 10 nucleotides align to TRBD1. CDR1 and CDR2 from the germline V gene are SGHNT and YYREEE (reference sequence). This CDR3 is 16 amino acids long. V gave up 4 bases and J gave up 4 bases; unmatched junction bases: 10.

This chain links TRBV4-1 with TRBJ2-4, with TRBD2 identical over 11 bases. Germline V lookup: CDR1 MGHRA, CDR2 YSYEKL. Unmatched junction bases numbered 8, after V lost 3 bases and J lost 1 base. The CDR3 is 18 residues long. Here the CDR3 DNA reads TGCGCCAGCAGCCAGGGACTAGCGGTGGGTACGGCCAAAAACATTCAGTACTTC. Translated: CASSQGLAVGTAKNIQYF.

J is TRBJ2-1 and V is TRBV5-4, with D tentatively TRBD1 (6 bases). Per germline, CDR1 SGHNT and CDR2 YYREEE (reference sequence). The CDR3 has 12 amino acids. V was clipped by 0 bases and J by 10 bases, with 8 bases between them. This CDR3 reads CASSLVGTEQFF. DNA for the CDR3: TGTGCCAGCAGCTTGGTTGGGACAGAGCAGTTCTTC.

The V and J genes are TRBV4-2 and TRBJ2-6, with D uncertain. The CDR3 has 16 residues. The V end was cut by 0 bases, the J end by 4 bases, with 10 bases between. Germline V gives CDR1 LGHNA, CDR2 YNFKEQ. The CDR3 here is CASSQDLQTGANVLTF. The CDR3 nucleotides are TGTGCCAGCAGCCAAGATCTGCAGACAGGGGCCAACGTCCTGACTTTC.

The chain recombines TRBV6-1 with TRBJ2-3; unclear D gene. Deletions cut 2 bases from V and 6 bases from J, with 15 bases between. The V gene's germline CDR1 is MNHNS and CDR2 SASEGT. This CDR3 is 15 amino acids long. CDR3 DNA sequence: TGTGCCAGCAGTGAATCCTCCAGGATTTTGGATACGCAGTATTTT. Encoded protein: CASSESSRILDTQYF.

V usage is TRBV5-1 and J usage is TRBJ1-1, with 11 bases that match TRBD1. V shed 5 bases, J shed 4 bases, and the junction held 1 base outside the gene matches. In germline, CDR1 is SGHRS, CDR2 YFSETQ. The CDR3 spans 13 residues. CDR3 in amino acids: CASRGTGGTEAFF. CDR3 nucleotides: TGCGCCAGCAGGGGGACAGGGGGCACTGAAGCTTTCTTT. Combining the CDR3 with reference TRBV5-1 and TRBJ1-1 gives the whole variable domain KAGVTQTPRYLIKTRGQQVTLSCSPISGHRSVSWYQQTPGQGLQFLFEYFSETQRNKGNFPGRFSGRQFSNSRSEMNVSTLELGDSALYLCASRGTGGTEAFFGQGTRLTVV.

This clone was seen just once. The CDR3 is CASKREALGTEAFF. CDR3 DNA: TGTGCCAGCAAACGGGAAGCCCTGGGGACTGAAGCTTTCTTT. This chain connects TRBV2 to TRBJ1-1, with unresolved D. The CDR3 contains 14 residues. V was pared by 7 bases and J by 5 bases, with 17 bases between. CDR1 and CDR2 (germline): SNHLY, FYNNEI.

The chain links TRBV11-2 to TRBJ2-7; 7 bases match TRBD1. Looked up from germline, CDR1 is SGHAT and CDR2 is FQNNGV. Trimming at V came to 1 base and at J to 4 bases, leaving 13 bases not matched to a gene. CDR3 size: 17 residues. The CDR3: CASSLGRQGIPEYEQYF. CDR3 coding DNA: TGTGCCAGCAGCTTAGGGAGACAGGGTATTCCCGAATACGAGCAGTACTTC.

This chain connects TRBV19 to TRBJ2-3, with 11 bases that match TRBD2. This CDR3 spans 18 amino acids. Germline loops: CDR1 LNHDA, CDR2 SQIVND (reference sequence). Trimming cost V 8 bases and J 7 bases; bases outside gene matches: 20. Written as DNA, the CDR3 is TGTGCCAGTTTTTTTGTTAGCGGGAGGGCCCCGGACCCAAATACGCAGTATTTT. Its translation: CASFFVSGRAPDPNTQYF.

The chain has TRBV27 and TRBJ2-7; no reliable D call. The germline V gene has CDR1 MNHEY and CDR2 SMNVEV (reference sequence). V gave up 3 bases and J gave up 0 bases, with 6 bases separating them. The CDR3 spans 13 residues. In nucleotides, the CDR3 is TGTGCCAGCAGTTTCGCAGACTCCTACGAGCAGTACTTC. This sequence encodes CASSFADSYEQYF.